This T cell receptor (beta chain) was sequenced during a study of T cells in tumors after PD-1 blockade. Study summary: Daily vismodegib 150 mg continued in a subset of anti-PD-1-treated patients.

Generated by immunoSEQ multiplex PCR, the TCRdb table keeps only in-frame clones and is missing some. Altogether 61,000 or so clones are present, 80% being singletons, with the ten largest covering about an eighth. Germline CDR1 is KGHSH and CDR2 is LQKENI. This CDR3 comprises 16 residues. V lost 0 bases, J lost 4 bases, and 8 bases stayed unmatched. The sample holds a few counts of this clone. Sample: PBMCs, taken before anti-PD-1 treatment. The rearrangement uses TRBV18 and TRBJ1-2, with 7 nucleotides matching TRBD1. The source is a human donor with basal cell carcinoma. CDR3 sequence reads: CASSPPRQGPTYGYTF. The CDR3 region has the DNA TGTGCCAGCTCACCACCGAGACAGGGTCCGACCTATGGCTACACCTTC.